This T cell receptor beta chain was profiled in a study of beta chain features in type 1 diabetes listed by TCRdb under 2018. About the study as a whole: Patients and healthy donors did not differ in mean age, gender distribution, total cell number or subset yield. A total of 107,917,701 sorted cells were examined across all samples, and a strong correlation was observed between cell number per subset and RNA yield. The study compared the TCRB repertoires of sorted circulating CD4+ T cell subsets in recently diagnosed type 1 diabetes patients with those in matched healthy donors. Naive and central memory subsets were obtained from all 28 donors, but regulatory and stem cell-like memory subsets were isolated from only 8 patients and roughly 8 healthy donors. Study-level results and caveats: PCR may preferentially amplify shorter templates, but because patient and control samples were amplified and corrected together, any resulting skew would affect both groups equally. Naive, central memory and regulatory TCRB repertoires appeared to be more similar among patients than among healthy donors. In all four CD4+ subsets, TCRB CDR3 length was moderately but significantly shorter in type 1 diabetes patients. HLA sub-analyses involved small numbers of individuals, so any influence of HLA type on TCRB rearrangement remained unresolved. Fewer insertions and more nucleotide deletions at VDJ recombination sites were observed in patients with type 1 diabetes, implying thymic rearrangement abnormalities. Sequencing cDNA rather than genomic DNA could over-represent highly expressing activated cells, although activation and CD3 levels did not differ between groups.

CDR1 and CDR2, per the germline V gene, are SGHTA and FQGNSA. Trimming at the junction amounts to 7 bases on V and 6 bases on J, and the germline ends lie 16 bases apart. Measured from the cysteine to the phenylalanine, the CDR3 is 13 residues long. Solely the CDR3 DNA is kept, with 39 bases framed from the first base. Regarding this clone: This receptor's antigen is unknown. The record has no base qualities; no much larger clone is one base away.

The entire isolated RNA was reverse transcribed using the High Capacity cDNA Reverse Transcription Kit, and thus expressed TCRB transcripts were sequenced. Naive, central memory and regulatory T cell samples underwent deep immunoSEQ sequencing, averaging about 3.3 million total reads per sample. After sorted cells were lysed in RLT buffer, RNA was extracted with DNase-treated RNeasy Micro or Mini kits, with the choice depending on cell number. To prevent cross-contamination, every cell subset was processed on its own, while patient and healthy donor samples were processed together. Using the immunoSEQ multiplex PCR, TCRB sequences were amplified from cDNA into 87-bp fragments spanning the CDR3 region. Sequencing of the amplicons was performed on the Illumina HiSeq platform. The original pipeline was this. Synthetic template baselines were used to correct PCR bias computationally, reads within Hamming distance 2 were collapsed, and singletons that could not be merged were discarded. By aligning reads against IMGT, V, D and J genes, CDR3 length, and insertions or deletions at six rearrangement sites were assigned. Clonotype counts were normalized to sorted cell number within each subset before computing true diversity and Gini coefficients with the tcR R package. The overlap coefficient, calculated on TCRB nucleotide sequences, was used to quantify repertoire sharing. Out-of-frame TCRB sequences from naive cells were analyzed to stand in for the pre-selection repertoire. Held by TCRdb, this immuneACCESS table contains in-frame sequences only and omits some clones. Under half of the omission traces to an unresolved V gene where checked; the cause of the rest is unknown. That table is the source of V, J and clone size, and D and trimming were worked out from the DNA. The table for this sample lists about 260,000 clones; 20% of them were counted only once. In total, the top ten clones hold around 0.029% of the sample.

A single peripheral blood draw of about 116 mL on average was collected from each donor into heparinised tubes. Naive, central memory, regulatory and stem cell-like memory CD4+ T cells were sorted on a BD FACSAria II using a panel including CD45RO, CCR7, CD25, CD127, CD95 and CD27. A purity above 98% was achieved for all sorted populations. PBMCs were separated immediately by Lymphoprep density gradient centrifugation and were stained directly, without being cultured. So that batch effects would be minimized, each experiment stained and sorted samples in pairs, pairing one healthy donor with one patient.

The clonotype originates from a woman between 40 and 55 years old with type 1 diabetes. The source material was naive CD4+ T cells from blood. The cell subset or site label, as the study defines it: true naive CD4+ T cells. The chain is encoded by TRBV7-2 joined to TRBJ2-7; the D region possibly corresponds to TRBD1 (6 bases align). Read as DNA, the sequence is TGTGCCAGCAACACAGGGAATTACCGCGAGCAGTACTTC. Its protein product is CASNTGNYREQYF.